A selection of T cell receptor beta chains follows, all from one sample in a study of shared clonotypes between healthy human individuals. Data came from immunoSEQ multiplex PCR; TCRdb stores just in-frame clones and leaves some out. This table has roughly 600,000 clones, 95% to 98% appearing once. Input material: naive CD8+ T cells sorted from blood. The receptor set was obtained from a man under 40 in good health. Both conserved end residues are part of each CDR3. D genes are given only for firm matches. For some rows the clone size is stated as once, few or many, or as a class when expanded; others skip it.

j_call,d_call,clone_size,v_call,cdr3_aa,cdr3_nt
TRBJ2-1,TRBD2,-,TRBV29-1,CSVTGGLAGASYNEQFF,TGCAGCGTTACTGGAGGACTAGCGGGAGCGTCCTACAATGAGCAGTTCTTC
TRBJ2-5,-,-,TRBV29-1,CSVNSGTDQETQYF,TGCAGCGTTAACAGCGGGACAGACCAAGAGACCCAGTACTTC
TRBJ1-4,-,-,TRBV28,CASSFQAGANEKLFF,TGTGCCAGCAGTTTTCAGGCAGGGGCGAATGAAAAACTGTTTTTT
TRBJ2-5,TRBD2,-,TRBV4-1,CASSHFLLAGGPETQYF,TGCGCCAGCAGCCACTTTCTACTAGCGGGAGGGCCGGAGACCCAGTACTTC
TRBJ2-7,TRBD1,-,TRBV29-1,CSVGQGAGEQYF,TGCAGCGTAGGACAGGGGGCTGGAGAGCAGTACTTC
TRBJ2-2,TRBD1,-,TRBV4-3,CASSKGQVTGFDGELFF,TGCGCCAGCAGCAAGGGGCAAGTGACAGGGTTTGACGGGGAGCTGTTTTTT
TRBJ2-5,-,-,TRBV5-1,CASSLVVGLETQYF,TGCGCCAGCAGCTTGGTTGTGGGCCTGGAGACCCAGTACTTC
TRBJ2-7,-,once,TRBV18,CASSPGRGGYEQYF,TGTGCCAGCTCACCGGGCAGGGGAGGCTACGAGCAGTACTTC
TRBJ1-5,TRBD1,-,TRBV10-2,CASSSTGSVGQPQHF,TGCGCCAGCAGTTCGACAGGGTCGGTCGGTCAGCCCCAGCATTTT
TRBJ1-5,-,-,TRBV7-8,CASSLDRWGNQPQHF,TGTGCCAGCAGCTTAGACAGGTGGGGGAATCAGCCCCAGCATTTT
TRBJ2-7,-,-,TRBV29-1,CSVAARSSYEQYF,TGCAGCGTTGCGGCCAGGAGCTCCTACGAGCAGTACTTC
TRBJ2-2,-,once,TRBV25-1,CASSVNTGELFF,TGTGCCAGCAGTGTGAACACCGGGGAGCTGTTTTTT
TRBJ2-7,TRBD2,-,TRBV10-2,CASSDLVTSGRADEQYF,TGCGCCAGCAGTGATCTGGTGACTAGCGGGAGGGCGGACGAGCAGTACTTC
TRBJ2-3,-,-,TRBV7-9,CASSLVRPSRSTDTQYF,TGTGCCAGCAGCTTAGTCCGACCTAGTCGGAGCACAGATACGCAGTATTTT